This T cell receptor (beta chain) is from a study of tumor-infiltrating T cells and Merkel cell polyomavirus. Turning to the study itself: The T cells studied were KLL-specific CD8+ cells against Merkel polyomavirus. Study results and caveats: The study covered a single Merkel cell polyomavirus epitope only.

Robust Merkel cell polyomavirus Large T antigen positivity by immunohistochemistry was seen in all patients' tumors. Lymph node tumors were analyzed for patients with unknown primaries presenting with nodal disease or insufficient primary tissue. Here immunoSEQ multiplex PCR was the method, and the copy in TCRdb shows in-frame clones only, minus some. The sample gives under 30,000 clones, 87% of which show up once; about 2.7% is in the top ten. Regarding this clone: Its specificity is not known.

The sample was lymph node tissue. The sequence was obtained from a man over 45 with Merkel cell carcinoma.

The CDR3 spells CASSYSGQITGELFF. The DNA of the CDR3 is TGTGCCAGCAGTTACTCAGGACAGATCACCGGGGAGCTGTTTTTT. The gene calls are TRBV6-5 and TRBJ2-2; D may be TRBD1 (6 bases). CDR3 length: 15 residues. V was pared by 0 bases and J by 4 bases, with 9 bases between. CDR1 is MNHEY, CDR2 SVGAGI, per germline.